These T cell receptor beta chains were read from a single sample in a study of T cell responses to AZD1222 COVID-19 vaccine. Sequenced by immunoSEQ multiplex PCR; TCRdb stores in-frame clones only, minus some. This table has 130,000 or so clones, approximately 91% appearing once. This material consisted of peripheral blood, taken 28 days after the second AZD1222 dose. The receptors stem from an adult who received the AZD1222 COVID-19 vaccine. Each CDR3 is given with its conserved first and last residue. D genes are given only for firm matches. Some rows have no size entry. The others give once, few or many, or a class for an expanded clone.

-,once,TRBJ2-7,TRBV28,TGTGCCAGCAGTATCCCCGGAAGTTACTACGAGCAGTACTTC,CASSIPGSYYEQYF
-,-,TRBJ2-7,TRBV7-3,TGTGCCAGCAGCGTAGGAGGCACCTACGAGCAGTACTTC,CASSVGGTYEQYF
-,-,TRBJ2-2,TRBV5-8,TGTGCCAGCAGCTTTTTCCGGTCGAACACCGGGGAGCTGTTTTTT,CASSFFRSNTGELFF
-,once,TRBJ1-3,TRBV2,TGTGCCAGCAGTGGGGGCAGATCTAACACCATATATTTT,CASSGGRSNTIYF
-,-,TRBJ1-1,TRBV3-1/TRBV3-2,TGTGCCAGCAGCCAAGTAGGGTTAGGCACTGAAGCTTTCTTT,CASSQVGLGTEAFF
-,-,TRBJ2-3,TRBV11-2,TGTGCCAGCAGCCCTAATACCTTAAGCACAGATACGCAGTATTTT,CASSPNTLSTDTQYF
-,-,TRBJ1-5,TRBV27,TGTGCCAGCAGTTTATCGGGAGTTCAGCCCCAGCATTTT,CASSLSGVQPQHF
-,-,TRBJ2-7,TRBV27,TGTGCCAATACAGACAGCGCCCACTACGAGCAGTACTTC,CANTDSAHYEQYF
-,-,TRBJ2-1,TRBV9,TGTGCCAGCAGCCCAGAAGGGGGTGGGAATTACAATGAGCAGTTCTTC,CASSPEGGGNYNEQFF
-,-,TRBJ2-1,TRBV25-1,TGTGCCAGGGGGGCGAACAGCTCCTACAATGAGCAGTTCTTC,CARGANSSYNEQFF
TRBD1,-,TRBJ2-5,TRBV5-4,TGTGCCAGCAGCTTGGAGACAGGGGCACGGGAGACCCAGTACTTC,CASSLETGARETQYF
-,-,TRBJ2-6,TRBV24-1,TGTGCCACCAGGATCGAACTCTCTGGGGCCAACGTCCTGACTTTC,CATRIELSGANVLTF
-,-,TRBJ2-4,TRBV5-4,TGTGCCAGCAGTACCCCGAATGAACGCGGAAACATTCAGTACTTC,CASSTPNERGNIQYF
TRBD2,-,TRBJ2-1,TRBV10-3,TGTGCCATCAGGGGGACTAGCGGGCGGAGCTACAATGAGCAGTTCTTC,CAIRGTSGRSYNEQFF
-,-,TRBJ1-2,TRBV6-1,TGTGCCAGCAGTGAGATGACGGGGGCCAGTGTCTATGGCTACACCTTC,CASSEMTGASVYGYTF
TRBD2,-,TRBJ2-3,TRBV2,TGTGCCAGCAGCGGGACTAGCGGGAGAGCGGGCACAGATACGCAGTATTTT,CASSGTSGRAGTDTQYF
-,-,TRBJ1-1,TRBV6-5,TGTGCCAGCAGTTACCAAGCCGGGCAGGGGCGCCAATTT,CASSYQAGQGRQF
TRBD2,-,TRBJ2-3,TRBV11-2,TGTGCCAGCAGCCGGACCGTAGCGGGATTCACAGATACGCAGTATTTT,CASSRTVAGFTDTQYF
-,once,TRBJ1-6,TRBV11-2,TGTGCCAGCAGCCGGGTATCGTATAATTCACCCCTCCACTTT,CASSRVSYNSPLHF
TRBD1,-,TRBJ2-7,TRBV5-1,TGCGCCCGCAGGGGGGCGGACAGGGGGACCGAGCAGTACTTC,CARRGADRGTEQYF
-,-,TRBJ2-2,TRBV6-5,TGTGCCAGCAGTTACCTCCCGGGTACCGGGGAGCTGTTTTTT,CASSYLPGTGELFF
-,-,TRBJ2-7,TRBV21-1,TGTGCCAGCAGCAACTTTGCCGAGCAGTACTTC,CASSNFAEQYF
-,-,TRBJ1-1,TRBV18,TGTGCCAGCTCACCACAGGCGATAAACACTGAAGCTTTCTTT,CASSPQAINTEAFF
-,-,TRBJ2-2,TRBV7-3,TGTGCCAGCAGCTTTTACACCGGGGAGCTGTTTTTT,CASSFYTGELFF
TRBD1,once,TRBJ2-7,TRBV20-1,TGCAGTGCTAGTACCACAGGGGGACACCGCTCCTACGAGCAGTACTTC,CSASTTGGHRSYEQYF
-,few,TRBJ2-7,TRBV5-5,TGTGCCAGCAGCCCTCCCTCCTACGAGCAGTACTTC,CASSPPSYEQYF
-,-,TRBJ1-2,TRBV25-1,TGTGCCAGCAGTGCAGTACAGGGCTACACCTTC,CASSAVQGYTF
-,-,TRBJ1-6,TRBV6-5,TGTGCCAGCAGTTACGCGGGATTGGGGAATTCACCCCTCCACTTT,CASSYAGLGNSPLHF
-,-,TRBJ2-1,TRBV7-3,TGTGCCAGCAGCTTAGACAGAATGAATGAGCAGTTCTTC,CASSLDRMNEQFF
TRBD1,-,TRBJ1-1,TRBV28,TGTGCCAGCAGTTTCAGTCAAGGGGGCCTCTATGTTTTCTTT,CASSFSQGGLYVFF
-,-,TRBJ1-4,TRBV19,TGTGCCAGTAGTAGACGGTACAGCAATAATAATGAAAAACTGTTTTTT,CASSRRYSNNNEKLFF
-,-,TRBJ2-1,TRBV5-8,TGTGCCAGCAGCTTCCCGATTCTGAGCTCCTACAATGAGCAGTTCTTC,CASSFPILSSYNEQFF
-,-,TRBJ2-7,TRBV1,TGCACCAGCAGCCATCCCGCATCGGGAGAAAGGGCCTACGAGCAGTACTTC,CTSSHPASGERAYEQYF
TRBD1,-,TRBJ1-6,TRBV19,TGTGCCAGTAGCCCGTCAGGGGGAGGGAGTTCACCCCTCCACTTT,CASSPSGGGSSPLHF
-,-,TRBJ1-4,TRBV6-5,TGTGCCAGCAGTCGTAGTGCCTCTAATGAAAAACTGTTTTTT,CASSRSASNEKLFF
-,-,TRBJ1-3,TRBV5-1,TGCGCCAGCAGCGACGGAAACACCATATATTTT,CASSDGNTIYF
TRBD2,-,TRBJ2-7,TRBV6-4,TGTGCCACCGCGCGAGGGAGGGCCTACGAGCAGTACTTC,CATARGRAYEQYF
TRBD1,-,TRBJ1-5,TRBV5-1,TGCGCCAGCAGCTTAGGGACAGGCGGCAGCAATCAGCCCCAGCATTTT,CASSLGTGGSNQPQHF
-,-,TRBJ2-6,TRBV5-4,TGTGCCAGCAGCTTGGATGTATCTGGGGCCAACGTCCTGACTTTC,CASSLDVSGANVLTF
-,-,TRBJ1-2,TRBV5-4,TGTGCCAGCCTAACTATCGGGCGCCGGGGCTATGGCTACACCTTC,CASLTIGRRGYGYTF